Sequencing of this TCR beta chain was carried out in a study of Ad26.COV2.S vaccination and SARS-CoV-2 variants. Described treatment: some 20 received Ad26.COV2.S at low or high dose, single or two shots; roughly five received placebo; per-sample allocation not given. Specimen acquisition occurred on day 63 following the initial vaccine or placebo injection. The individual, an adult aged 18-55 years, was a donor in Boston. Overall study findings and caveats: There was a possibility that the TCR breadth and depth analyses underestimated total T cell responses.

With 6 bases removed from V and 0 bases from J, the gap between germline ends came to 12 bases. Germline-derived CDR1 and CDR2 are MNHEY and SVGAGI. This CDR3 is built from 14 residues. Of note for this clone: No antigen is known for it.

Some clones are missing from TCRdb's copy, which holds only in-frame ones; the method was immunoSEQ multiplex PCR. The sample records some 450,000 clones, less than 95% being singletons. The sequence was obtained from a person between 18 and 60 years old who received the Ad26.COV2.S COVID-19 vaccine or a placebo. Sequences were derived from peripheral blood, sampled in a trial of Ad26.COV2.S vaccine versus placebo. The rearrangement uses TRBV6-5 and TRBJ2-7, with D unclear. The CDR3 here is CASSIRSVSYEQYF. CDR3 DNA sequence: TGTGCCAGCAGCATAAGGAGTGTCTCCTACGAGCAGTACTTC.